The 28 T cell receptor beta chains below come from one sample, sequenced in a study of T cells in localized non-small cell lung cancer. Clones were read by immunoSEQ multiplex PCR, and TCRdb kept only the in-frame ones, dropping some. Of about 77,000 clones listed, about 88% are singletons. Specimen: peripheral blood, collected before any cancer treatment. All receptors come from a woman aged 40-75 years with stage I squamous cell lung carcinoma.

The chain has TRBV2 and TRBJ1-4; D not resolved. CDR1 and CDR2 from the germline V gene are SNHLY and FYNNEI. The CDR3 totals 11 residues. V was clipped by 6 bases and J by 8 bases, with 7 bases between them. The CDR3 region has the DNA TGTGCCAGCAGGCTTGGGGAAAAACTGTTTTTT. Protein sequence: CASRLGEKLFF.

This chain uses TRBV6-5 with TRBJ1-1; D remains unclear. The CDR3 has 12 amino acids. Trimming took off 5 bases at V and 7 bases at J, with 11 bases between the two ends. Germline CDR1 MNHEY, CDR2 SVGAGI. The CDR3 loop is CASSTTAVEAFF. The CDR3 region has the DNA TGTGCCAGCAGTACAACTGCAGTTGAAGCTTTCTTT.

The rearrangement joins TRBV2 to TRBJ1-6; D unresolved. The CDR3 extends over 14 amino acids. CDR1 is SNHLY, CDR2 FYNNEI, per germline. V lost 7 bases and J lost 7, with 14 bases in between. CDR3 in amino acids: CASMMAVKNSPLHF. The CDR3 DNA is TGTGCCAGCATGATGGCGGTGAAGAATTCACCCCTCCACTTT.

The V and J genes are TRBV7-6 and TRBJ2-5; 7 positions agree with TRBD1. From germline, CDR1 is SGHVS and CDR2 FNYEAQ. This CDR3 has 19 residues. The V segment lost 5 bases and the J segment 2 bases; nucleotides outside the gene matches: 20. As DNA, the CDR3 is TGTGCCAGCAGCCCTATTATAGAACAAGGGGGCAGACGGCAAGAGACCCAGTACTTC. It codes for CASSPIIEQGGRRQETQYF.

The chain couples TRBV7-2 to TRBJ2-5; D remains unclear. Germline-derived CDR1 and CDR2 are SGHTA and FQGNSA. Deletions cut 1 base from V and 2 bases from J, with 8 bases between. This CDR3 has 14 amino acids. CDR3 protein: CASSLVVRQETQYF. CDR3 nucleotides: TGTGCCAGCAGCTTAGTCGTCCGTCAAGAGACCCAGTACTTC. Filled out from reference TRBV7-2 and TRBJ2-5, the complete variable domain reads GAGVSQSPSNKVTEKGKDVELRCDPISGHTALYWYRQSLGQGLEFLIYFQGNSAPDKSGLPSDRFSAERTGGSVSTLTIQRTQQEDSAVYLCASSLVVRQETQYFGPGTRLLVL.

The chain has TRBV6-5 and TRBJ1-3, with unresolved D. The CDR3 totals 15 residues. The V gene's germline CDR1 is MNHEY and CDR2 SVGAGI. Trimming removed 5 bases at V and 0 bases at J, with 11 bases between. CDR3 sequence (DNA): TGTGCCAGCAGTCGCAGTTCTTACTCTGGAAACACCATATATTTT. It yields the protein CASSRSSYSGNTIYF.

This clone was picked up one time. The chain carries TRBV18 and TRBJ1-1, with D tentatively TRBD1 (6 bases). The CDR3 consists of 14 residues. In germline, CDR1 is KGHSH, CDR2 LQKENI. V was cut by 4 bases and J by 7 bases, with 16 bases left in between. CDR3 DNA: TGTGCCAGCTCACGGGAACAGGGCCTGATTGAAGCTTTCTTT. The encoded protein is CASSREQGLIEAFF.

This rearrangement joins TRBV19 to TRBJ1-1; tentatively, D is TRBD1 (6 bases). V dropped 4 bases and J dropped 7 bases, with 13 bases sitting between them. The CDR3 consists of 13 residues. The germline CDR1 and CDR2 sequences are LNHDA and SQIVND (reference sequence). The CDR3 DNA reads TGTGCCAGTAGTACACCCGACAGGAATGAAGCTTTCTTT. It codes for CASSTPDRNEAFF.

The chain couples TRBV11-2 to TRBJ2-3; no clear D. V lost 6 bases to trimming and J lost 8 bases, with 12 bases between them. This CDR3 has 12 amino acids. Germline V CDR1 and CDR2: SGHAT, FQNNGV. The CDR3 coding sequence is TGTGCCAGCAGTCGAACCTTGCCTACGCAGTATTTT. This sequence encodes CASSRTLPTQYF.

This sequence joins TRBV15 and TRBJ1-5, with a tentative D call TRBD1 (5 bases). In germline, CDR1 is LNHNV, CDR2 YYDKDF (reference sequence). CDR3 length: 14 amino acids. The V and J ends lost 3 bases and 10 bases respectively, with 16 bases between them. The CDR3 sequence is CATSSTRVVKPQHF. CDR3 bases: TGTGCCACCAGCAGTACCAGGGTGGTCAAACCCCAGCATTTT.

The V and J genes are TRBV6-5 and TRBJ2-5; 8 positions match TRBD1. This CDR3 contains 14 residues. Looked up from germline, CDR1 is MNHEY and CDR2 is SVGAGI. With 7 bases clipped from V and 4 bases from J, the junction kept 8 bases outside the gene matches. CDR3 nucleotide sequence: TGTGCCAGCACCGGGACAGGTTTAGGAGAGACCCAGTACTTC. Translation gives CASTGTGLGETQYF.

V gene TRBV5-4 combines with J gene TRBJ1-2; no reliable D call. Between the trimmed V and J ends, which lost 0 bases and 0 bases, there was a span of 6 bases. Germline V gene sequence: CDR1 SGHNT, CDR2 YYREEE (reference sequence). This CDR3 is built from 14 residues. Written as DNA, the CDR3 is TGTGCCAGCAGCTTGGGAAGTACTAACTATGGCTACACCTTC. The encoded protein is CASSLGSTNYGYTF.

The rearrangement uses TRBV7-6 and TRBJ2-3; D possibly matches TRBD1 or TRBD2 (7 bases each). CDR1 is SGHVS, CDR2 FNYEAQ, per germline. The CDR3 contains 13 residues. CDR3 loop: CAAGGVGTDTQYF. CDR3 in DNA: TGTGCAGCAGGGGGGGTCGGCACAGATACGCAGTATTTT.

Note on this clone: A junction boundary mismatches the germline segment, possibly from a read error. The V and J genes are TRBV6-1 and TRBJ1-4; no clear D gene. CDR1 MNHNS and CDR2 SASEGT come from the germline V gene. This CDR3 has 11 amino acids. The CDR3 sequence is CASSEALGTVF. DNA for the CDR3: TGTGCCAGCAGTGAAGCGCTGGGTACGGTTTTT.

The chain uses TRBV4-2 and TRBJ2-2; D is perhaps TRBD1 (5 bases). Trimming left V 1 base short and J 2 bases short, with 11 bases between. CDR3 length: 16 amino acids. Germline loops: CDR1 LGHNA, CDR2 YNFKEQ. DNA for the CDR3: TGTGCCAGCAGCCAAGTGTCAGGACAAAACACCGGGGAGCTGTTTTTT. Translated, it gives CASSQVSGQNTGELFF.

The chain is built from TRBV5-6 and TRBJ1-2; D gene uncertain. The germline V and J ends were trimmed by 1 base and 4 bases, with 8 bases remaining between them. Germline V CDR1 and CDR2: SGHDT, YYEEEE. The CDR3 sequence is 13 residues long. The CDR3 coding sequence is TGTGCCAGCAGCTTGTGGCCAGGCTATGGCTACACCTTC. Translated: CASSLWPGYGYTF. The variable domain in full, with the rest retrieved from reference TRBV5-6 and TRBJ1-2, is DAGVTQSPTHLIKTRGQQVTLRCSPKSGHDTVSWYQQALGQGPQFIFQYYEEEERQRGNFPDRFSGHQFPNYSSELNVNALLLGDSALYLCASSLWPGYGYTFGSGTRLTVV.

CDR3 nucleotide sequence: TGTGCCAGCGGGGCGGCTTCTGGAAACACCATATATTTT. This sequence encodes CASGAASGNTIYF. The rearrangement joins TRBV25-1 to TRBJ1-3; possible D gene TRBD1, 5 bases. The V end lost 8 bases, the J end lost 1 base, and 9 bases lay between the germline ends. Germline lookup yields CDR1 MGHDK and CDR2 SYGVNS. The CDR3 runs 13 residues.

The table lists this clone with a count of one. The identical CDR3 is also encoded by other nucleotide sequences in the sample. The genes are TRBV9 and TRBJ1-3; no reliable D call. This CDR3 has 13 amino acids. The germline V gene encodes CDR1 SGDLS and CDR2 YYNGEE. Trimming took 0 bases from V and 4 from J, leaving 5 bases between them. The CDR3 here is CASSVEGGNTIYF. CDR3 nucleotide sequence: TGTGCCAGCAGCGTAGAAGGCGGAAACACCATATATTTT. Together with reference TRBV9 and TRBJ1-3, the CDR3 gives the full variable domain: DSGVTQTPKHLITATGQRVTLRCSPRSGDLSVYWYQQSLDQGLQFLIQYYNGEERAKGNILERFSAQQFPDLHSELNLSSLELGDSALYFCASSVEGGNTIYFGEGSWLTVV.

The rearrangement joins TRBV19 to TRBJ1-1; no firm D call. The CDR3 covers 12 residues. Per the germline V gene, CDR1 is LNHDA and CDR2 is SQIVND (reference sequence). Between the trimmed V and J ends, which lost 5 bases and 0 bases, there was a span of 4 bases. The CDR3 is CASSRVNTEAFF. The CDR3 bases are TGTGCCAGTAGTCGGGTGAACACTGAAGCTTTCTTT.

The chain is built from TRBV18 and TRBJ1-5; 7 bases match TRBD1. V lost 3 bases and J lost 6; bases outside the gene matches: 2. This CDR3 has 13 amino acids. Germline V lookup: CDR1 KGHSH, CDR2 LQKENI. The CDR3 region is CASSPNRGQPQHF. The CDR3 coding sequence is TGTGCCAGCTCACCGAACAGGGGTCAGCCCCAGCATTTT.

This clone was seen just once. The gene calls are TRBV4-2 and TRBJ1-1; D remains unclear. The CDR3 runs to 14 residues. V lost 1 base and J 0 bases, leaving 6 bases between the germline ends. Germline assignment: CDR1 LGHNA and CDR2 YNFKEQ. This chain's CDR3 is CASSQGALNTEAFF. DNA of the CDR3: TGTGCCAGCAGCCAAGGGGCCCTGAACACTGAAGCTTTCTTT.

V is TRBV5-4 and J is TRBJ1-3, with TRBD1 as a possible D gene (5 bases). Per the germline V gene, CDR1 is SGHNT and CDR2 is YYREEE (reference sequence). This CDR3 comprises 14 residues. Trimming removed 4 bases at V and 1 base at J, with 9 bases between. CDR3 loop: CASSREGSGNTIYF. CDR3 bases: TGTGCCAGCAGCCGAGAGGGGTCTGGAAACACCATATATTTT.

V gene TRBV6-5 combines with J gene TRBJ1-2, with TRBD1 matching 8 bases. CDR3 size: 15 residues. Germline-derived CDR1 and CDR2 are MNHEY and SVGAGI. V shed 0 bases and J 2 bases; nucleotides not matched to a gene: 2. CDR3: CASSYSGQVNYGYTF. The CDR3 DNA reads TGTGCCAGCAGTTACTCGGGACAGGTGAACTATGGCTACACCTTC.

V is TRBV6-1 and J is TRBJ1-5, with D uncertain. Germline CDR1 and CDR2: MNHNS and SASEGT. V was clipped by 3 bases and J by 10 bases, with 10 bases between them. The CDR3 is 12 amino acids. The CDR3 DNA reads TGTGCCAGCAGTGAGGTGCCGGACCCCCAGCATTTT. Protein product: CASSEVPDPQHF.

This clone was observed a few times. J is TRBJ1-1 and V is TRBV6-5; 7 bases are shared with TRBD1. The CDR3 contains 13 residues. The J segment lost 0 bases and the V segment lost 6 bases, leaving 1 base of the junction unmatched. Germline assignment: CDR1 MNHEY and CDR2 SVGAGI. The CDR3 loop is CASRGTVNTEAFF. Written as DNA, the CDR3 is TGTGCCAGCAGGGGGACAGTGAACACTGAAGCTTTCTTT.

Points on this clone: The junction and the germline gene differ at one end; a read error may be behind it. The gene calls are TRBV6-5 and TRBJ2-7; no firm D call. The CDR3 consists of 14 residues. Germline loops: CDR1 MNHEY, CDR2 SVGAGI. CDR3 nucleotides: TGTGCCATCAGTGAGTCCGGCAGACCGTACGAGCAGTACTTC. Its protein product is CAISESGRPYEQYF.

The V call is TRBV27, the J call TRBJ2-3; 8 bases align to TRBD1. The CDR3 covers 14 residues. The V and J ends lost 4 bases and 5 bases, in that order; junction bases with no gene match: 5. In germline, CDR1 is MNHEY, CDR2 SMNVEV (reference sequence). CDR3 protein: CASSSRGRLDTQYF. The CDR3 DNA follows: TGTGCCAGCAGTTCCAGGGGGCGATTAGATACGCAGTATTTT.

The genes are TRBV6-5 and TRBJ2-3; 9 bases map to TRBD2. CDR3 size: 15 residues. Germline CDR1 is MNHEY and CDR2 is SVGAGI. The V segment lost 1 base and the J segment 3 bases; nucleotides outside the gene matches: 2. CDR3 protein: CASSYLAGATDTQYF. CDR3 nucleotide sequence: TGTGCCAGCAGTTACTTAGCGGGGGCTACAGATACGCAGTATTTT.